This T cell receptor (beta chain) was documented in a study of technical replicates of blood from a few donors. Using immunoSEQ multiplex PCR, the repertoire was profiled, and TCRdb retains in-frame clones only, with some absent. The table includes 6,500 to 7,500 clones, approximately 95% detected once. Material for sequencing was PBMCs. The receptor's source is a human donor in good health.

As DNA, the CDR3 is TGTGCCAGCAGTTCCATAGCGGGAGTGCAGACCCAGTACTTC. Its translation: CASSSIAGVQTQYF. The chain recombines TRBV6-6 with TRBJ2-5; 9 nucleotides line up with TRBD2. The CDR3 sequence is 14 residues long. CDR1 is MNHNY, CDR2 SVGAGI, per germline (reference sequence). Germline trimming cut 4 bases from V and 6 bases from J; bases unmatched to any gene: 6.